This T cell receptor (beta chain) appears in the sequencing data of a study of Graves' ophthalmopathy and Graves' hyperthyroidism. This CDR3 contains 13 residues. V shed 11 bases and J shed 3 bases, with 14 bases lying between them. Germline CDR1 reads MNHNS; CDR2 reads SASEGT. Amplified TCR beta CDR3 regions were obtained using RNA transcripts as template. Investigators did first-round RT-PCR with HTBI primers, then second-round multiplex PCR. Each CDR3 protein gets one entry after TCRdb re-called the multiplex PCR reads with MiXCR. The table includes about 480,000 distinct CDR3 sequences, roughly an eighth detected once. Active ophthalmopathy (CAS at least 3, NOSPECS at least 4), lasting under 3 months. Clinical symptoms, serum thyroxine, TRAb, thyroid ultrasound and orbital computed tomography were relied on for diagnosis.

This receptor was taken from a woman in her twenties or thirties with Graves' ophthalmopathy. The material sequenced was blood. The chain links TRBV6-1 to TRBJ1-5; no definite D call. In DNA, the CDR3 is TGTGCCGGTTTCGCAGGTCTCAATCAGCCCCAGCATTTT. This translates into CAGFAGLNQPQHF.